This T cell receptor (beta chain) comes out of a study of blood T cell repertoires in COVID-19. Overall study context: The samples span acute and convalescent COVID-19 from the United States, Italy and Spain. The analysed material was cDNA or gDNA that came from T cells, B-cell-depleted T cells, or PBMCs.

In the authors' methods: Counts of nucleated cells, estimated from reference gene primer amplification, were obtained. Method: immunoSEQ multiplex PCR; TCRdb's copy keeps in-frame clones and lacks some. V and J calls and clone size come straight from that table; D and trimming were deduced from the DNA. Of about 160,000 clones in the sample, 89% are singletons; the top ten hold about 2.6%. The source material was peripheral blood. This clonotype originated in a man aged 55 to 70 with acute or convalescent COVID-19.

CDR3 protein: CASSLVNRANTEAFF. The DNA of the CDR3 is TGTGCCAGCAGCTTAGTAAACAGGGCGAACACTGAAGCTTTCTTT. The J gene is TRBJ1-1, the V gene TRBV7-9, with D maybe TRBD1 (6 bases). Trimming stripped 1 base from V and 1 base from J, with 10 bases between. The CDR3 length is 15 residues. Germline values: CDR1 SEHNR, CDR2 FQNEAQ (reference sequence).